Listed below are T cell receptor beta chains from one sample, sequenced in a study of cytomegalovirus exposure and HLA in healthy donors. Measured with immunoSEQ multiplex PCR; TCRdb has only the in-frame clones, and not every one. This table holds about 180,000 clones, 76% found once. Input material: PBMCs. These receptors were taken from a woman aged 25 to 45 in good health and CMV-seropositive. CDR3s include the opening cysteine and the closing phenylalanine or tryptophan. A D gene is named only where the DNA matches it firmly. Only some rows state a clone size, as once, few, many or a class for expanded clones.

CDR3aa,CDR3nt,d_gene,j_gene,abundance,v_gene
CASSLRLAGLKNIQYF,TGTGCCAGCAGCTTGAGGCTAGCGGGTCTCAAAAACATTCAGTACTTC,TRBD2,TRBJ2-4,.,TRBV5-4
CASSLSSGETQYF,TGTGCCAGCAGTTTATCGTCCGGGGAGACCCAGTACTTC,.,TRBJ2-5,.,TRBV27
CASSPFGNENEKLFF,TGTGCCAGCAGCCCATTCGGTAATGAGAATGAAAAACTGTTTTTT,.,TRBJ1-4,.,TRBV7-9
CASSLGGTGEGTRVYGYTF,TGTGCCAGCAGCTTAGGTGGGACAGGGGAAGGTACCCGAGTTTATGGCTACACCTTC,TRBD1,TRBJ1-2,.,TRBV7-8
CAIYRDRVYGYTF,TGTGCCATCTACCGGGACAGGGTATACGGCTACACCTTC,TRBD1,TRBJ1-2,.,TRBV7-9
CASSWGDNEQFF,TGTGCCAGCAGTTGGGGGGACAATGAGCAGTTCTTC,.,TRBJ2-1,.,TRBV28
CASSLQGRLNEKLFF,TGTGCCAGCAGCTTACAGGGCCGCCTCAATGAAAAACTGTTTTTT,.,TRBJ1-4,.,TRBV7-2
CASSLGGGETQYF,TGCGCCAGCAGCTTGGGCGGTGGAGAGACCCAGTACTTC,.,TRBJ2-5,.,TRBV5-1
CASSPRTSGAPIDQYF,TGTGCCAGCAGTCCCCGGACTAGCGGTGCCCCAATCGACCAGTACTTC,TRBD2,TRBJ2-5,.,TRBV28
CASSVGQGAVEYF,.,.,TRBJ2-4,.,TRBV13
CASSYTSPAYEQYF,TGTGCCAGCAGTTACACCTCGCCCGCCTACGAGCAGTACTTC,.,TRBJ2-7,once,TRBV27
CASSYRRQGAEGYTF,TGTGCCAGCAGTTACCGTAGGCAGGGGGCAGAGGGCTACACCTTC,TRBD1,TRBJ1-2,.,TRBV6-5
CASSDGQGYEQYF,TGTGCCAGCAGCGACGGACAGGGCTACGAGCAGTACTTC,TRBD1,TRBJ2-7,.,TRBV9